The 19 T cell receptor beta chains below come from one sample, sequenced in a study of T cells in Graves' hyperthyroidism and ophthalmopathy (dated by TCRdb to the late 2010s). Library preparation was by multiplex PCR. The sample was run on an Illumina HiSeq 2000. The TCR beta CDR3 regions were amplified from RNA transcripts. The TCR CDR3 was subjected to a first round of RT-PCR using the HTBI primer set and the Qiagen OneStep RT-PCR kit. The public reads were run again by TCRdb, first through fastp at Q25 and then through MiXCR, and only productive beta chains were kept. Each record represents a unique CDR3 protein, reported with the most common genes and DNA among its rows. The sample contains a few hundred thousand distinct CDR3 sequences, roughly a sixth of them found a single time. The biggest ten clones account for roughly 18% of the sample. Sequencing was performed on blood. These receptors came from a woman aged 18-29 years with Graves' ophthalmopathy.

At least ten counts were recorded for this clonotype. The chain recombines TRBV6-1 with TRBJ1-2, with D possibly matching TRBD1 (5 bases). Germline V gene data show CDR1 as MNHNS and CDR2 as SASEGT. The CDR3 spans 15 residues. The germline V and J ends were trimmed by 2 bases and 4 bases, with 14 bases remaining between them. The CDR3 loop reads CASSETPRALYGYTF. The CDR3 DNA follows: TGTGCCAGCAGTGAAACCCCCAGGGCTCTCTATGGCTACACCTTC.

This clonotype was found a few times. V gene TRBV7-8 combines with J gene TRBJ2-2, with 7 bases that match TRBD2. V was clipped by 2 bases and J by 5 bases; unmatched bases: 5. This CDR3 has 15 residues. Germline CDR1 and CDR2: SGHVS and FQNEAQ. The CDR3 sequence: CASSLIPRGTGELFF. The CDR3 DNA sequence: TGTGCCAGCAGCTTAATTCCGCGGGGGACCGGGGAGCTGTTTTTT.

This clonotype was seen ten or more times. A read error may produce the germline difference seen at one junction end. The chain couples TRBV5-1 to TRBJ2-3; 7 nucleotides agree with TRBD1. Per the germline V gene, CDR1 is SGHRS and CDR2 is YFSETQ. The length of the CDR3 is 14 residues. The CDR3 DNA sequence: TGTGCCAGCAGCTTAGAGGGGGCGACAGATACGCAGTATTTT. Amino acid sequence: CASSLEGATDTQYF.

The chain recombines TRBV12-3 or TRBV12-4 with TRBJ2-5, with D unclear. V was clipped by 0 bases and J by 3 bases, with 11 bases between them. The length of the CDR3 is 15 residues. CDR3 in DNA: TGTGCCAGCAGTTTAGCCTTTCGCGGAAAAGAGACCCAGTACTTC. Amino acid sequence: CASSLAFRGKETQYF.

This clonotype occurred many times. The chain is built from TRBV6-2 or TRBV6-3 and TRBJ2-1; 7 nucleotides align to TRBD2. J lost 0 bases, V lost 7 bases, and 15 bases had no gene match. This CDR3 spans 18 amino acids. Per the germline V gene, CDR1 is MNHEY and CDR2 is SVGEGT. Here the CDR3 reads CASIPPGASGSSYNEQFF. In DNA, the CDR3 is TGTGCCAGCATTCCCCCCGGGGCTAGCGGTAGCTCCTACAATGAGCAGTTCTTC.

The CDR3 nucleotides are TGTGCCAGCAGCCGTCCCGGGACAGGAATTCTCCCCCTCCACTTT. It encodes CASSRPGTGILPLHF. The rearrangement links TRBV11-2 to TRBJ1-6; 8 bases align to TRBD1. Germline assignment: CDR1 SGHAT and CDR2 FQNNGV. The CDR3 has 15 residues. Losses at the gene ends were 5 bases for V and 13 bases for J; bases not matched to a gene: 13.

On this clonotype itself: At one of its ends the junction is not consistent with the germline gene, which may arise from a read error. The chain couples TRBV6-1 to TRBJ2-3, with 8 bases that match TRBD1. There are 15 residues in the CDR3. Germline lookup yields CDR1 MNHNS and CDR2 SASEGT. This CDR3 is CASREATGATDTQYF. The CDR3 coding sequence is TGTGCCAGCAGGGAAGCGACAGGGGCCACAGATACGCAGTATTTT.

This clonotype was recorded at least ten times. J is TRBJ1-1 and V is TRBV10-1; a possible D gene is TRBD1 (5 bases). The V end lost 4 bases, the J end lost 5 bases, and 11 bases lay between the germline ends. Germline CDR1 WNHNN, CDR2 SYGVQD (reference sequence). The CDR3 has 13 amino acids. Written as DNA, the CDR3 is TGCGCCAGCAGTGCCGGGGGAAGTACTGAAGCTTTCTTT. It specifies CASSAGGSTEAFF.

J is TRBJ2-1 and V is TRBV20-1, with TRBD2 identical over 11 bases. The CDR3 covers 13 residues. CDR1 and CDR2 from the germline V gene are DFQATT and SNEGSKA (reference sequence). Trimming took 6 bases from V and 5 from J; bases not matched to a gene: 3. The CDR3 sequence: CSARTSGHNEQFF. DNA for the CDR3: TGCAGTGCCAGGACTAGCGGGCACAATGAGCAGTTCTTC.

This clonotype has only a few counts. The J gene is TRBJ1-2, the V gene TRBV6-1, with D possibly matching TRBD1 (5 bases). V lost 2 bases and J 12 bases, leaving 10 bases between the germline ends. The CDR3 sequence is 11 residues long. Looked up from germline, CDR1 is MNHNS and CDR2 is SASEGT. This chain's CDR3 is CASSEWGEDTF. CDR3 bases: TGTGCCAGCAGTGAATGGGGGGAGGACACCTTC.

The table lists this clonotype with many counts. The chain recombines TRBV20-1 with TRBJ2-7; 10 bases agree with TRBD2. J was trimmed by 3 bases and V by 0 bases; bases with no gene match: 8. Germline values: CDR1 DFQATT, CDR2 SNEGSKA (reference sequence). This CDR3 is built from 16 residues. CDR3 loop: CSAREVEREGHYEQYF. Written as DNA, the CDR3 is TGCAGTGCTAGAGAAGTAGAGCGGGAGGGCCACTACGAGCAGTACTTC.

This clonotype was counted at least ten times. The J gene is TRBJ2-3, the V gene TRBV30, with TRBD2 as a possible D gene (5 bases). Per the germline V gene, CDR1 is GTSNPN and CDR2 is SVGIG (reference sequence). V was pared by 3 bases and J by 3 bases, with 7 bases between. This CDR3 has 12 amino acids. DNA of the CDR3: TGTGCCTGGAGCGGGATAACAGATACGCAGTATTTT. Translation: CAWSGITDTQYF.

In this sample, this clonotype turned up a few times. The chain couples TRBV20-1 to TRBJ2-7, with D tentatively TRBD1 (5 bases). CDR3 length: 13 amino acids. Germline-derived CDR1 and CDR2 are DFQATT and SNEGSKA (reference sequence). Deletions cut 4 bases from V and 0 bases from J, with 10 bases between. As DNA, the CDR3 is TGCAGTGCTACAGGGTTAGGCTCCTACGAGCAGTACTTC. Its translation is CSATGLGSYEQYF.

This clonotype appeared a few times. This sequence joins TRBV6-1 and TRBJ1-5, with 8 bases fitting TRBD1. The CDR3 totals 16 residues. The J segment lost 4 bases and the V segment lost 5 bases, leaving 10 bases of the junction unmatched. CDR1 MNHNS and CDR2 SASEGT come from the germline V gene. CDR3 DNA sequence: TGTGCCAGCAGTCCCGAACGGACAGGGATGAATCAGCCCCAGCATTTT. Amino acids: CASSPERTGMNQPQHF.

This clonotype was seen more than once but under ten times. The chain combines TRBV29-1 with TRBJ2-1, with 8 bases identical to TRBD1. CDR3 size: 16 residues. The ends lost 0 bases at V and 5 bases at J; junction bases unmatched: 9. Germline CDR1 reads SQVTM; CDR2 reads ANQGSEA. CDR3 amino acids: CSVEESGTGTHNEQFF. The CDR3 coding sequence is TGCAGCGTTGAAGAATCCGGGACAGGAACCCACAATGAGCAGTTCTTC.

The sample holds many counts of this clonotype. This chain joins TRBV9 and TRBJ2-7; a weak D match, TRBD2 (7 bases). V lost 3 bases to trimming and J lost 0 bases, with 13 bases between them. The CDR3 has 15 amino acids. The germline V gene encodes CDR1 SGDLS and CDR2 YYNGEE. The CDR3 region has the DNA TGTGCCAGCAGCGCGGGGGGAGGGGGCTCCTACGAGCAGTACTTC. This gives the protein CASSAGGGGSYEQYF. The full variable domain, in which reference TRBV9 and TRBJ2-7 provide the parts outside the CDR3, is DSGVTQTPKHLITATGQRVTLRCSPRSGDLSVYWYQQSLDQGLQFLIQYYNGEERAKGNILERFSAQQFPDLHSELNLSSLELGDSALYFCASSAGGGGSYEQYFGPGTRLTVT.

This clonotype has a count of ten or more. The chain employs TRBV5-1 and TRBJ2-1; 8 bases map to TRBD1. The germline V gene encodes CDR1 SGHRS and CDR2 YFSETQ. With V trimmed by 0 bases and J by 3 bases, 2 bases remained unmatched. The CDR3 totals 15 residues. The CDR3 region has the DNA TGCGCCAGCAGCTTGGGACAGGGGTACTACAATGAGCAGTTCTTC. It encodes CASSLGQGYYNEQFF.

This clonotype was counted ten times or more. This chain uses TRBV5-5 with TRBJ1-3; TRBD1 is a possible D gene (5 bases). The germline V and J ends were trimmed by 4 bases and 4 bases, with 15 bases remaining between them. Germline CDR1 is SGHKS and CDR2 is YYEKEE (reference sequence). The CDR3 consists of 15 residues. CDR3 residues: CASSQQAGFGNTIYF. The CDR3 DNA follows: TGTGCCAGCAGCCAACAAGCAGGGTTCGGAAACACCATATATTTT.

This clonotype came up a few times. A read error is possible here, since a much larger clone lies one base away. This chain joins TRBV5-1 and TRBJ2-7, with D perhaps TRBD1 (6 bases). Germline lookup yields CDR1 SGHRS and CDR2 YFSETQ. CDR3 length equals 14 residues. This CDR3 reads CASSLGGGGYGQYF. The CDR3 DNA follows: TGCGCCAGCAGCTTGGGAGGGGGTGGCTACGGGCAGTACTTC. Full variable domain (rest looked up from reference TRBV5-1 and TRBJ2-7): KAGVTQTPRYLIKTRGQQVTLSCSPISGHRSVSWYQQTPGQGLQFLFEYFSETQRNKGNFPGRFSGRQFSNSRSEMNVSTLELGDSALYLCASSLGGGGYGQYFGPGTRLTVT.